Each of the 7 T cell receptor beta chains below was sequenced from the same sample in a study of blood T cell repertoires in COVID-19. Measured with immunoSEQ multiplex PCR; TCRdb has only the in-frame clones, and not every one. Of 110,000 to 150,000 clones listed, approximately 80% were seen once; the top ten hold 5.5% to 7%. The sequencing sample was made of PBMCs or T cells enriched from blood (not recorded which). These receptors all stem from a woman between 50 and 59 years old who had recovered from COVID-19.

J is TRBJ1-1 and V is TRBV10-2, with D uncertain. Germline loops: CDR1 WSHSY, CDR2 SAAADI. V shed 4 bases and J shed 3 bases, with 12 bases lying between them. The CDR3 length is 14 residues. This CDR3 is CASSGEEGYTEAFF. The DNA of the CDR3 is TGCGCCAGCAGTGGGGAGGAAGGATACACTGAAGCTTTCTTT.

The gene calls are TRBV7-8 and TRBJ1-5; D not certain. This CDR3 has 17 amino acids. The germline CDR1 and CDR2 sequences are SGHVS and FQNEAQ. Deletions cut 1 base from V and 1 base from J, with 14 bases between. As DNA, the CDR3 is TGTGCCAGCAGCTTAGGGTGGGTTGGGGAGAGCAATCAGCCCCAGCATTTT. It is translated as CASSLGWVGESNQPQHF.

The chain employs TRBV7-9 and TRBJ1-5; 7 nucleotides match TRBD1. J gave up 2 bases and V 1 base, and 8 bases lay outside the gene matches. CDR1 and CDR2 from the germline V gene are SEHNR and FQNEAQ (reference sequence). There are 17 residues in the CDR3. The CDR3: CASSLEGGANGNQPQHF. CDR3 in DNA: TGTGCCAGCAGCTTAGAAGGGGGCGCAAATGGCAATCAGCCCCAGCATTTT.

The V gene is TRBV28, the J gene TRBJ2-4, with TRBD2 matching over 11 bases. Germline V gene lookup returns CDR1 MDHEN and CDR2 SYDVKM. Losses at the gene ends were 6 bases for V and 0 bases for J; bases not matched to a gene: 10. The CDR3 covers 18 residues. The CDR3 DNA sequence: TGTGCCAGCAGCCCCGCTAGCGGGGGGAATCTAGCCAAAAACATTCAGTACTTC. It codes for CASSPASGGNLAKNIQYF.

The chain combines TRBV20-1 with TRBJ1-2; 10 nucleotides line up with TRBD1. The CDR3 runs to 11 residues. Per the germline V gene, CDR1 is DFQATT and CDR2 is SNEGSKA (reference sequence). J was trimmed by 8 bases and V by 8 bases; bases with no gene match: 5. The CDR3 spells CSPGTGEGYTF. The CDR3 DNA sequence: TGCAGTCCGGGGACAGGGGAGGGCTACACCTTC.

J is TRBJ1-4 and V is TRBV29-1; 8 nucleotides align to TRBD1. This CDR3 spans 14 amino acids. In germline, CDR1 is SQVTM, CDR2 ANQGSEA. The trim removed 5 bases at V and 7 bases at J, leaving 9 bases unmatched. The CDR3 loop reads CSVWVTGGGEKLFF. CDR3 DNA: TGCAGCGTTTGGGTAACAGGGGGGGGTGAAAAACTGTTTTTT.

The V call is TRBV2, the J call TRBJ1-2; 8 bases are a match to TRBD1. The CDR3 runs to 12 residues. CDR1 is SNHLY and CDR2 is FYNNEI in the germline V gene. V trimming: 6 bases; J trimming: 10 bases; junction bases outside the gene matches: 7. The CDR3 here is CASRTDREAYTF. CDR3 DNA sequence: TGTGCCAGCAGGACGGACAGGGAAGCCTACACCTTC.